This TCR beta chain was observed in a study of blood T cell repertoires in COVID-19. Study-level information: Acute and convalescent COVID-19 samples came from the United States, Italy and Spain.

The CDR3 has 14 residues. The V and J ends lost 2 bases and 3 bases, in that order; junction bases with no gene match: 4. Looked up from germline, CDR1 is SGHRS and CDR2 is YFSETQ. Under the authors' procedure: How many nucleated cells were present was estimated from reference gene primer amplification. Method: immunoSEQ multiplex PCR; TCRdb's copy keeps in-frame clones and lacks some. Clone size and the V and J calls come from that table; the DNA yielded D and trimming. The sample carries about 240,000 clones, about 85% recorded once. The rearrangement joins TRBV5-1 to TRBJ1-1; 7 bases align to TRBD1. Material for sequencing was peripheral blood. The sequence was collected from a woman between 55 and 75 years old with active or convalescent COVID-19. CDR3 sequence (DNA): TGCGCCAGCAGCTTTAATCAGGGGGACACTGAAGCTTTCTTT. Translation: CASSFNQGDTEAFF.